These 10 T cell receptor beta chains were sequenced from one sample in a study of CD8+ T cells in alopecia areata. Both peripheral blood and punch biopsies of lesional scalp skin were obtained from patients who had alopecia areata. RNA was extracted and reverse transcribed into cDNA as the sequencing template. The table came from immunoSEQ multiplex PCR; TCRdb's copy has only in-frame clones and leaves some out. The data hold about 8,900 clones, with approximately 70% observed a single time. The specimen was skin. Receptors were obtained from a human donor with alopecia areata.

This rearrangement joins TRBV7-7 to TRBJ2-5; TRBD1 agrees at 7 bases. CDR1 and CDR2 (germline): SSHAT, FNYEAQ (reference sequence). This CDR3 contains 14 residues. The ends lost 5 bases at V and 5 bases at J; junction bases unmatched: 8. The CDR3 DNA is TGTGCCAGCAGCAAACGACAGGGAATGGAGACCCAGTACTTC. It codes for CASSKRQGMETQYF.

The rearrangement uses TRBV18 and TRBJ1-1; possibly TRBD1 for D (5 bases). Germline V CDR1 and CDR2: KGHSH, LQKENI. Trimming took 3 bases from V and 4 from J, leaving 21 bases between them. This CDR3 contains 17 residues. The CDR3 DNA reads TGTGCCAGCTCACCTTCGTTCTTTGGGACGGGTGGCACTGAAGCTTTCTTT. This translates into CASSPSFFGTGGTEAFF.

CDR3 DNA sequence: TGTGCCAGCAGCTCGACAGGGGGATACAATGAGCAGTTCTTC. This gives the protein CASSSTGGYNEQFF. V and J are TRBV7-3 and TRBJ2-1; 9 bases match TRBD1. Germline lookup yields CDR1 SGHTA and CDR2 FQGTGA. CDR3 length: 14 residues. With 4 bases clipped from V and 4 bases from J, the junction kept 2 bases outside the gene matches.

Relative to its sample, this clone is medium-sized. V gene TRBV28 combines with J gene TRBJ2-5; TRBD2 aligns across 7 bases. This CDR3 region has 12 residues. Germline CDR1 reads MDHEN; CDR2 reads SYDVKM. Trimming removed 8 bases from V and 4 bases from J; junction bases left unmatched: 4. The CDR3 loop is CASAGGGETQYF. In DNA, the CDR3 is TGTGCCAGCGCTGGGGGGGGAGAGACCCAGTACTTC.

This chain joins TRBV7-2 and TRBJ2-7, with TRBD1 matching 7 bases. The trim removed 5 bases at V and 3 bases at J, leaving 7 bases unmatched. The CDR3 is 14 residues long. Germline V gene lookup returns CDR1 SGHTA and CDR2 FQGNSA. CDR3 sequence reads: CASSHRTGIYEQYF. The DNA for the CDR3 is TGTGCCAGCAGCCATAGGACAGGAATCTACGAGCAGTACTTC.

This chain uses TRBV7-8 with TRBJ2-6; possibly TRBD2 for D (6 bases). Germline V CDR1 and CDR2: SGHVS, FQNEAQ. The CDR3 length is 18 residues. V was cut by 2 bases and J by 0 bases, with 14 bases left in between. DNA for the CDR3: TGTGCCAGCAGCTTAACGCGGGGCTCATCCTCTGGGGCCAACGTCCTGACTTTC. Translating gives CASSLTRGSSSGANVLTF.

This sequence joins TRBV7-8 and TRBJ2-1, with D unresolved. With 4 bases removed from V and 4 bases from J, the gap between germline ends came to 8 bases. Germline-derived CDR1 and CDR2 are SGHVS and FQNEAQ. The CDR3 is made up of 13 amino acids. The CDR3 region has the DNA TGTGCCAGCAGCTCAAGCGCGTACAATGAGCAGTTCTTC. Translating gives CASSSSAYNEQFF.

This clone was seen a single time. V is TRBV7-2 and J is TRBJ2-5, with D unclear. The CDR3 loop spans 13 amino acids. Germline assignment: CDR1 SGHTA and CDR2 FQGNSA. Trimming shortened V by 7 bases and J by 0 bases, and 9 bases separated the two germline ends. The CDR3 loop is CASMPRYQETQYF. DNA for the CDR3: TGTGCCAGCATGCCTAGGTACCAAGAGACCCAGTACTTC. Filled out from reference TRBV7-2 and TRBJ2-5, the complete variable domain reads GAGVSQSPSNKVTEKGKDVELRCDPISGHTALYWYRQSLGQGLEFLIYFQGNSAPDKSGLPSDRFSAERTGGSVSTLTIQRTQQEDSAVYLCASMPRYQETQYFGPGTRLLVL.

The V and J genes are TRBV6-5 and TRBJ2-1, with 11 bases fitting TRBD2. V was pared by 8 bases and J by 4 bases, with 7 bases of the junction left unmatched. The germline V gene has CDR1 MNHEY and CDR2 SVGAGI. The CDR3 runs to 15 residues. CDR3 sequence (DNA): TGTGCCAGCCGTAGCGGGAGGGCCCCTTACAATGAGCAGTTCTTC. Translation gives CASRSGRAPYNEQFF.

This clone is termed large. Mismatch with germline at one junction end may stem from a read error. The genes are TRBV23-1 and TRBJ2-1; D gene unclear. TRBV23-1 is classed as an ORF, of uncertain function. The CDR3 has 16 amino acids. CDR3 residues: CASGQSDKPPYNEQFF. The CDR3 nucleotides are TGCGCCAGCGGTCAGTCCGATAAGCCGCCCTACAATGAGCAGTTCTTC.